The clone carrying this T cell receptor beta chain was seen once. Antigen: not known. One end of the junction fails to match germline, which may point to a read error. This entry is derived from a study of T-cell memory formation after mild COVID-19. Study results and caveats: Cross-reactive memory apparently joined, as some responding clones appeared in pre-infection memory. CD4+ clones that contracted lay mainly in CM and EM; CD8+ ones lay in EMRA.

The CDR3 is 14 amino acids. Sample barcodes and UMIs were carried by the TCR alpha and TCR beta cDNA libraries that 5'RACE generated with constant-segment primers. MiXCR, run by TCRdb on the 5' RACE reads, gives a single entry per CDR3 protein. The table shows approximately 500,000 distinct CDR3 sequences, with about 23% occurring only once. The sample taken for sequencing was PBMCs or a T cell subset sorted from them (not recorded which). The rearrangement uses TRBV12-3 or TRBV12-4 and TRBJ2-2; 9 nucleotides align to TRBD2. This TCR was sampled from an adult woman who had mild COVID-19 (a few samples of this study predate the infection). Cell type and time point are not known. The CDR3 loop is CASSVAGVAGELFF. CDR3 sequence (DNA): TGTGCCAGCAGTGTAGCGGGAGTTGCCGGGGAGCTGTTTTTT.